Listed here is a single T cell receptor (beta chain). CDR3 length equals 12 residues. Deletions cut 4 bases from V and 2 bases from J, with 6 bases between. CDR1 is SGHDT, CDR2 YYEEEE, per germline. The sample belongs to a study of blood T cell repertoires in COVID-19. In the study overall: The cDNA or gDNA used as material had been derived from T cells, B-cell-depleted T cells, or PBMCs.

Repertoires were generated with immunoSEQ multiplex PCR, while TCRdb's copy carries only in-frame clones and drops some. Of around 150,000 clones in the sample, over 75% are singletons; the top ten hold less than 8.5%. The study recruited people aged about 18 to 89 years across approximately 24 US areas. The study assigned cohorts using participant-reported clinical history. The source of this sequence is a woman between 50 and 59 years old who had recovered from COVID-19. What was sequenced was PBMCs or T cells enriched from blood (not recorded which). The V gene is TRBV5-6, the J gene TRBJ1-1, with no clear D. The CDR3 reads CASSLFNTEAFF. CDR3 bases: TGTGCCAGCAGCCTTTTTAACACTGAAGCTTTCTTT.